These 10 T cell receptor beta chains were all obtained from the same sample, sequenced in a study of blood T cell repertoires in COVID-19. Generated by immunoSEQ multiplex PCR, the TCRdb table keeps only in-frame clones and is missing some. The table includes some 190,000 clones, 76% detected once. The sequencing sample was made of PBMCs or T cells enriched from blood (not recorded which). Receptor source: a woman between 50 and 59 years old with acute COVID-19.

This chain's CDR3 is CASSVSGAATFNEQFF. The CDR3 DNA is TGCGCCAGCAGCGTTAGCGGGGCAGCTACCTTTAATGAGCAGTTCTTC. The chain joins TRBV4-1 to TRBJ2-1; 8 bases agree with TRBD2. Germline trimming cut 5 bases from V and 7 bases from J; bases unmatched to any gene: 13. The length of the CDR3 is 16 residues. Germline loops: CDR1 MGHRA, CDR2 YSYEKL.

The J gene is TRBJ1-1, the V gene TRBV28, with TRBD1 matching 7 bases. The CDR3 runs to 13 residues. The V segment lost 6 bases and the J segment 4 bases; nucleotides outside the gene matches: 5. Looked up from germline, CDR1 is MDHEN and CDR2 is SYDVKM. The CDR3 sequence is CASSQTGITEAFF. CDR3 DNA: TGTGCCAGCAGCCAGACAGGGATCACTGAAGCTTTCTTT.

The chain recombines TRBV7-9 with TRBJ2-2; no firm D call. The germline V gene has CDR1 SEHNR and CDR2 FQNEAQ (reference sequence). Trimming cost V 5 bases and J 1 base, with 17 bases left between them. The CDR3 is made up of 17 amino acids. The DNA for the CDR3 is TGTGCCAGCAGCCCTTCCACGGGTACCCTGAACACCGGGGAGCTGTTTTTT. Protein product: CASSPSTGTLNTGELFF.

The chain uses TRBV25-1 and TRBJ1-3; 9 positions match TRBD1. With 3 bases clipped from V and 4 bases from J, the junction kept 10 bases outside the gene matches. Per germline, CDR1 MGHDK and CDR2 SYGVNS. The length of the CDR3 is 17 residues. CDR3 nucleotide sequence: TGTGCCAGCAGTGATGGAGTCGGGACAGGGTTCGGAAACACCATATATTTT. Its translation is CASSDGVGTGFGNTIYF.

In its sample, this clone was seen a few times. The V gene is TRBV19, the J gene TRBJ2-1, with 8 bases aligning to TRBD2. CDR3 length equals 15 residues. Germline V gene lookup returns CDR1 LNHDA and CDR2 SQIVND (reference sequence). V lost 3 bases to trimming and J lost 9 bases; unmatched junction nucleotides: 10. The CDR3 DNA follows: TGTGCCAGTAGTATCCCCCGACTAGCGTTTGGTGAGCAGTTCTTC. This gives the protein CASSIPRLAFGEQFF.

The chain joins TRBV19 to TRBJ2-7; 10 bases align to TRBD1. After removal of 5 bases from V and 4 bases from J, the junction contained 14 bases not matched to a gene. Germline lookup yields CDR1 LNHDA and CDR2 SQIVND (reference sequence). The CDR3 covers 17 residues. The CDR3 region is CASSAGTGVTSVYEQYV. The CDR3 region has the DNA TGTGCCAGTAGTGCCGGGACAGGGGTAACGAGTGTTTACGAGCAGTACGTC.

This clone has a single count. The V and J genes are TRBV6-1 and TRBJ2-7; D remains ambiguous. This CDR3 has 15 amino acids. CDR1 is MNHNS, CDR2 SASEGT, per germline. Deletions cut 1 base from V and 5 bases from J, with 15 bases between. The CDR3 loop reads CASSEVSTAADEQYV. In nucleotides, the CDR3 is TGTGCCAGCAGTGAAGTTTCGACTGCCGCCGACGAGCAGTACGTC.

The chain uses TRBV7-2 and TRBJ1-3, with TRBD1 identical over 8 bases. V lost 1 base, J lost 5 bases, and 4 bases stayed unmatched. Germline V lookup: CDR1 SGHTA, CDR2 FQGNSA. The CDR3 length is 15 residues. This CDR3 is CASSLGGRGRNTIYF. The CDR3 bases are TGTGCCAGCAGCTTAGGTGGCAGGGGGCGAAACACCATATATTTT. The variable domain in full, with the rest retrieved from reference TRBV7-2 and TRBJ1-3, is GAGVSQSPSNKVTEKGKDVELRCDPISGHTALYWYRQSLGQGLEFLIYFQGNSAPDKSGLPSDRFSAERTGGSVSTLTIQRTQQEDSAVYLCASSLGGRGRNTIYFGEGSWLTVV.

This chain links TRBV11-2 with TRBJ2-2, with 7 bases identical to TRBD1. Unmatched junction bases numbered 5, after V lost 3 bases and J lost 1 base. Germline CDR1 and CDR2: SGHAT and FQNNGV. This CDR3 contains 16 residues. The CDR3 reads CASSFYRTGNTGELFF. The CDR3 nucleotides read TGTGCCAGCAGCTTTTATCGGACAGGGAACACCGGGGAGCTGTTTTTT. The full variable domain, in which reference TRBV11-2 and TRBJ2-2 provide the parts outside the CDR3, is EAGVAQSPRYKIIEKRQSVAFWCNPISGHATLYWYQQILGQGPKLLIQFQNNGVVDDSQLPKDRFSAERLKGVDSTLKIQPAKLEDSAVYLCASSFYRTGNTGELFFGEGSRLTVL.

This chain uses TRBV18 with TRBJ1-5, with D possibly TRBD1 on 6 matching bases. The CDR3 spans 15 residues. Deletions cut 3 bases from V and 7 bases from J, with 16 bases between. Germline CDR1 is KGHSH and CDR2 is LQKENI. CDR3 sequence (DNA): TGTGCCAGCTCACCCACTGGGGGCAGGTTGCAGCCCCAGCATTTT. Its protein is CASSPTGGRLQPQHF.